A single sample gave rise to the 9 T cell receptor beta chains below, sequenced in a study of molecular identifiers for immune sequencing clone quantification. TCRdb called the PCR reads again in MiXCR, with one record for every CDR3 protein. The profile shows about 36,000 distinct CDR3 sequences, less than 20% of them singletons. Sequencing input: naive CD8+ T cells from blood, with Jurkat cell RNA spiked in. Subset reported: FACS-sorted CD8+CD4-CCR7+CD45RA+ naive T cells. Receptors originate from a human donor in good health. Some libraries in this study had Jurkat cell RNA spiked in.

This clonotype was picked up many times. V is TRBV7-9 and J is TRBJ2-5, with 7 bases aligning to TRBD2. In germline, CDR1 is SEHNR, CDR2 FQNEAQ (reference sequence). The J segment lost 5 bases and the V segment lost 3 bases, leaving 9 bases of the junction unmatched. CDR3 length: 15 residues. The CDR3 loop reads CASSFWREKIETQYF. The CDR3 nucleotides are TGTGCCAGCAGCTTCTGGCGGGAGAAAATCGAGACCCAGTACTTC.

This clonotype was recorded at least ten times. The chain recombines TRBV3-1 with TRBJ2-7; perhaps TRBD1 as D (6 bases). The CDR3 spans 14 residues. V dropped 1 base and J dropped 3 bases, with 10 bases sitting between them. CDR1 and CDR2 (germline): LGHDT, YNNKEL (reference sequence). The CDR3 coding sequence is TGTGCCAGCAGCCAAGTAAACAGGGACTACGAGCAGTACTTC. This sequence encodes CASSQVNRDYEQYF.

In DNA, the CDR3 is TGTGCCACCAGCAGCCGAAGGACCGGACAGGGAGCCACCCTCCACTTT. It translates to CATSSRRTGQGATLHF. The rearrangement uses TRBV15 and TRBJ1-6; 8 bases fit TRBD1. Trimming took 3 bases from V and 14 from J; bases not matched to a gene: 15. The CDR3 totals 16 residues. Germline assignment: CDR1 LNHNV and CDR2 YYDKDF (reference sequence).

This clonotype was observed a few times. The gene calls are TRBV4-2 and TRBJ2-5; D uncertain. The CDR3 has 15 amino acids. Germline V gene data show CDR1 as LGHNA and CDR2 as YNFKEQ. Trimming shortened V by 1 base and J by 5 bases, and 14 bases separated the two germline ends. The CDR3 coding sequence is TGTGCCAGCAGCCAAGGGTCGCGAGCAATGGAGACCCAGTACTTC. Its protein is CASSQGSRAMETQYF.

This clonotype was detected many times. The J gene is TRBJ2-6, the V gene TRBV29-1; perhaps TRBD1 as D (5 bases). Germline CDR1 and CDR2: SQVTM and ANQGSEA. The germline V and J ends were trimmed by 4 bases and 2 bases, with 6 bases remaining between them. The CDR3 totals 13 residues. This CDR3 is CSVVGAGANVLTF. In DNA form, the CDR3 reads TGCAGCGTTGTAGGGGCTGGGGCCAACGTCCTGACTTTC.

Notes on this clonotype: A much larger clone differs by one base, so this may be a read error. The chain joins TRBV10-2 to TRBJ2-4, with D perhaps TRBD1 or TRBD2 (5 bases each). The CDR3 has 13 amino acids. V dropped 7 bases and J dropped 6 bases, with 13 bases sitting between them. Germline V gives CDR1 WSHSY, CDR2 SAAADI. The CDR3 here is CASTPGRRNIQYF. The CDR3 nucleotides read TGCGCCAGCACTCCGGGACGGAGAAACATTCAGTACTTC.

This clonotype was detected ten times or more. V is TRBV28 and J is TRBJ2-5, with 9 bases aligning to TRBD1. Unmatched junction bases numbered 10, after V lost 6 bases and J lost 5 bases. The CDR3 runs to 15 residues. Germline V lookup: CDR1 MDHEN, CDR2 SYDVKM. The CDR3 DNA sequence: TGTGCCAGCAGCCGAGGGACAGGGACTGGGGAGACCCAGTACTTC. Translation: CASSRGTGTGETQYF. Drawing the rest from reference TRBV28 and TRBJ2-5, the complete variable domain is DVKVTQSSRYLVKRTGEKVFLECVQDMDHENMFWYRQDPGLGLRLIYFSYDVKMKEKGDIPEGYSVSREKKERFSLILESASTNQTSMYLCASSRGTGTGETQYFGPGTRLLVL.

This clonotype occurred many times. The gene calls are TRBV12-3 or TRBV12-4 and TRBJ2-7, with D possibly matching TRBD2 (5 bases). This CDR3 has 15 amino acids. V lost 6 bases and J 2 bases, leaving 17 bases between the germline ends. The CDR3 nucleotides are TGTGCCAGCAGATCCCCTCGGTTGGGAGCCTACGAGCAGTACTTC. The encoded protein is CASRSPRLGAYEQYF.

This clonotype was found a few times. The V gene is TRBV9, the J gene TRBJ2-1, with 11 nucleotides matching TRBD2. CDR1 SGDLS and CDR2 YYNGEE come from the germline V gene. The CDR3 contains 16 residues. The V segment lost 3 bases and the J segment 8 bases; nucleotides outside the gene matches: 10. This chain's CDR3 is CASSGRPGLAVDEQFF. The CDR3 DNA is TGTGCCAGCAGCGGACGACCGGGACTAGCGGTGGATGAGCAGTTCTTC.